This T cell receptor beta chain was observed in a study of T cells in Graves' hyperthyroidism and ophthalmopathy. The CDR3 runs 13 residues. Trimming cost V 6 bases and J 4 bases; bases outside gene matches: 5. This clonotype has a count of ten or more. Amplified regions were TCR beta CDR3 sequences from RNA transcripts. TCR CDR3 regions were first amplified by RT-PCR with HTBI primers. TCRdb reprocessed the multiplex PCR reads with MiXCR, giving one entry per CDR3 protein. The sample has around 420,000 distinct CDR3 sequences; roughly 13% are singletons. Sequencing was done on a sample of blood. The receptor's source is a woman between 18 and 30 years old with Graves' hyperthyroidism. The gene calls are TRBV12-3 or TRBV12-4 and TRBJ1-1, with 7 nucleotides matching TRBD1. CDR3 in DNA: TGTGCCAGCAGAACTGCAGGGGGCACTGAAGCTTTCTTT. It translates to CASRTAGGTEAFF.